This passage covers 27 T cell receptor beta chains from one sample sequenced in a study of radiotherapy plus CTLA-4 blockade in lung cancer. Repertoires were generated with immunoSEQ multiplex PCR, while TCRdb's copy carries only in-frame clones and drops some. The sample comprises about 35,000 clones, 75% to 90% of which are singletons, and about 5.3% rests with the top ten. The source was peripheral blood, collected from a patient treated with radiotherapy plus ipilimumab. The receptors come from a human donor with non-small cell lung cancer who had stable disease on radiotherapy plus ipilimumab.

The chain is built from TRBV6-6 and TRBJ2-7; a possible D gene is TRBD2 (6 bases). V lost 2 bases and J 3 bases, leaving 11 bases between the germline ends. The V gene's germline CDR1 is MNHNY and CDR2 SVGAGI (reference sequence). The CDR3 spans 14 residues. CDR3 coding DNA: TGTGCCAGCAGTTACAGACTAGGCGGCTACGAGCAGTACTTC. Protein product: CASSYRLGGYEQYF.

Here the CDR3 DNA reads TGTGCCAGCTCACCGAAACTAGCGGGGAACAATGAGCAGTTCTTC. It encodes CASSPKLAGNNEQFF. V usage is TRBV18 and J usage is TRBJ2-1; TRBD2 agrees at 10 bases. Germline-derived CDR1 and CDR2 are KGHSH and LQKENI. This CDR3 spans 15 amino acids. Unmatched junction bases numbered 4, after V lost 3 bases and J lost 5 bases. The whole variable domain, filled in from reference TRBV18 and TRBJ2-1, reads NAGVMQNPRHLVRRRGQEARLRCSPMKGHSHVYWYRQLPEEGLKFMVYLQKENIIDESGMPKERFSAEFPKEGPSILRIQQVVRGDSAAYFCASSPKLAGNNEQFFGPGTRLTVL.

The V gene is TRBV18, the J gene TRBJ1-4; 9 bases fit TRBD1. CDR1 and CDR2 from the germline V gene are KGHSH and LQKENI. J lost 4 bases, V lost 4 bases, and 1 base had no gene match. The CDR3 consists of 14 residues. DNA for the CDR3: TGTGCCAGCTCACGGACAGGGGTTAATGAAAAACTGTTTTTT. Amino acids: CASSRTGVNEKLFF. Using reference TRBV18 and TRBJ1-4 for the parts outside the CDR3, the full variable domain is NAGVMQNPRHLVRRRGQEARLRCSPMKGHSHVYWYRQLPEEGLKFMVYLQKENIIDESGMPKERFSAEFPKEGPSILRIQQVVRGDSAAYFCASSRTGVNEKLFFGSGTQLSVL.

This chain links TRBV18 with TRBJ1-4; D is unresolved. The germline gives CDR1 KGHSH, CDR2 LQKENI. The germline V and J ends were trimmed by 5 bases and 4 bases, with 14 bases remaining between them. The CDR3 has 15 amino acids. The CDR3 region is CASSSSRSGNEKLFF. In DNA form, the CDR3 reads TGTGCCAGCTCATCGTCCCGCTCCGGTAATGAAAAACTGTTTTTT.

V gene TRBV7-2 combines with J gene TRBJ2-1; D is perhaps TRBD2 (6 bases). Germline CDR1 reads SGHTA; CDR2 reads FQGNSA. Trimming shortened V by 0 bases and J by 6 bases, and 9 bases separated the two germline ends. The CDR3 has 14 amino acids. The CDR3 nucleotides read TGTGCCAGCAGCTTAGCGGGAGGCGGCAATGAGCAGTTCTTC. Amino acids: CASSLAGGGNEQFF.

The V call is TRBV19, the J call TRBJ2-2; TRBD1 matches 7 bases. V lost 3 bases, J lost 4 bases, and 5 bases stayed unmatched. CDR1 and CDR2 from the germline V gene are LNHDA and SQIVND (reference sequence). CDR3 length: 15 amino acids. CDR3 residues: CASSMQGQATGELFF. CDR3 bases: TGTGCCAGTAGTATGCAAGGACAGGCCACCGGGGAGCTGTTTTTT.

This rearrangement joins TRBV19 to TRBJ2-5, with a possible D match to TRBD1 (5 bases). Trimming shortened V by 1 base and J by 4 bases, and 10 bases separated the two germline ends. From germline, CDR1 is LNHDA and CDR2 SQIVND (reference sequence). The CDR3 totals 14 residues. The CDR3 loop reads CASSIVAGSETQYF. In DNA form, the CDR3 reads TGTGCCAGTAGTATAGTGGCAGGGTCAGAGACCCAGTACTTC.

As for this clone: The limits of the CDR3 on the DNA are not certain, so only TCRdb's listed CDR3 is given. The gene calls are TRBV28 and TRBJ2-3; the table assigns TRBD1, which was not confirmed against the DNA. Germline lookup yields CDR1 MDHEN and CDR2 SYDVKM. 18 amino acids form the CDR3, both terminal residues included. The CDR3 loop is CASSSSGQGAGQTDTQYF.

The CDR3 region is CATSQGQTYEQYF. Written as DNA, the CDR3 is TGTGCCACCAGCCAGGGGCAGACCTACGAGCAGTACTTC. This chain uses TRBV15 with TRBJ2-7; D may be TRBD1 (6 bases). The CDR3 runs 13 residues. Trimming stripped 5 bases from V and 2 bases from J, with 10 bases between. Germline-derived CDR1 and CDR2 are LNHNV and YYDKDF (reference sequence).

The chain has TRBV7-2 and TRBJ2-2; no clear D. This CDR3 contains 12 residues. Germline values: CDR1 SGHTA, CDR2 FQGNSA. V lost 3 bases, J lost 6 bases, and 5 bases lay in between. The CDR3, as DNA: TGTGCCAGCAGCTTCCGGGCCGGGGAGCTGTTTTTT. Its translation is CASSFRAGELFF.

The chain links TRBV7-2 to TRBJ2-7, with 8 bases identical to TRBD1. CDR1 and CDR2 (germline): SGHTA, FQGNSA. The junction had 2 bases not matched to a gene; V was cut back by 1 base and J by 0 bases. The CDR3 covers 15 residues. CDR3 DNA: TGTGCCAGCAGCTTAGGACAGGGGTACTCCTACGAGCAGTACTTC. Its protein product is CASSLGQGYSYEQYF.

The V and J genes are TRBV5-4 and TRBJ2-1, with 9 nucleotides matching TRBD2. Germline values: CDR1 SGHNT, CDR2 YYREEE (reference sequence). With 0 bases clipped from V and 7 bases from J, the junction kept 8 bases outside the gene matches. The CDR3 spans 16 residues. The CDR3 spells CASSLVTRAGGNEQFF. CDR3 nucleotides: TGTGCCAGCAGCTTGGTGACTAGGGCGGGGGGGAATGAGCAGTTCTTC.

This clone was seen just once. The chain couples TRBV6-1 to TRBJ2-7; D gene ambiguous. Germline V lookup: CDR1 MNHNS, CDR2 SASEGT. With 5 bases removed from V and 2 bases from J, the gap between germline ends came to 16 bases. The CDR3 loop spans 15 amino acids. This CDR3 is CASSTSFQVPYEQYF. The CDR3 DNA reads TGTGCCAGCAGTACCAGTTTTCAGGTCCCCTACGAGCAGTACTTC.

The V and J genes are TRBV2 and TRBJ2-5; the match to TRBD1 covers 8 bases. Germline CDR1 is SNHLY and CDR2 is FYNNEI. Unmatched junction bases numbered 1, after V lost 4 bases and J lost 3 bases. CDR3 length: 13 residues. The CDR3 region is CASSVGQEETQYF. The DNA of the CDR3 is TGTGCCAGCAGTGTGGGACAGGAAGAGACCCAGTACTTC.

The chain uses TRBV19 and TRBJ2-1; D is unclear. The CDR3 has 16 amino acids. Germline V CDR1 and CDR2: LNHDA, SQIVND (reference sequence). Trimming took 10 bases from V and 4 from J, leaving 23 bases between them. The CDR3 region is CATSLQASTSYNEQFF. CDR3 coding DNA: TGTGCCACCTCTCTGCAAGCCTCAACCTCGTACAATGAGCAGTTCTTC.

This chain connects TRBV10-2 to TRBJ1-1; 10 nucleotides align to TRBD1. The CDR3 loop spans 16 amino acids. J gave up 0 bases and V 8 bases, and 9 bases lay outside the gene matches. Germline assignment: CDR1 WSHSY and CDR2 SAAADI. The CDR3 sequence: CASGPGQGFMNTEAFF. As DNA, the CDR3 is TGCGCCAGCGGACCGGGACAGGGGTTTATGAACACTGAAGCTTTCTTT.

The chain uses TRBV6-6 and TRBJ2-7; D perhaps matches TRBD2 (6 bases). The germline V gene has CDR1 MNHNY and CDR2 SVGAGI (reference sequence). The CDR3 length is 12 residues. Trimming removed 0 bases from V and 7 bases from J, with 7 bases in between. The CDR3 nucleotides read TGTGCCAGCAGTTACTCGGAGGGAGAGCAGTACTTC. Encoded protein: CASSYSEGEQYF.

The chain carries TRBV11-2 and TRBJ2-3; 7 bases line up with TRBD2. V trimming: 9 bases; J trimming: 9 bases; junction bases outside the gene matches: 6. From germline, CDR1 is SGHAT and CDR2 FQNNGV. The CDR3 is 11 residues long. The CDR3 here is CASPWGGTQYF. In DNA form, the CDR3 reads TGTGCCAGTCCATGGGGAGGGACGCAGTATTTT.

This rearrangement joins TRBV6-5 to TRBJ2-7; TRBD2 matches 8 bases. From germline, CDR1 is MNHEY and CDR2 SVGAGI. The CDR3 spans 13 residues. The CDR3 DNA is TGTGCTACGGGGCGGGAGGCGACCTACGAGCAGTACTTC. It yields the protein CATGREATYEQYF.

J is TRBJ1-4 and V is TRBV28; TRBD1 is a possible D gene (6 bases). The CDR3 spans 15 residues. Germline values: CDR1 MDHEN, CDR2 SYDVKM. The ends were cut back, 6 bases at V and 7 bases at J, with 18 bases in the middle. The CDR3 region has the DNA TGTGCCAGCAGCTTCTCGACAGGAGGTGGTGAAAAACTGTTTTTT. Translating gives CASSFSTGGGEKLFF.

The rearrangement uses TRBV14 and TRBJ2-7; D perhaps matches TRBD1 (6 bases). Per the germline V gene, CDR1 is SGHDN and CDR2 is FVKESK. The V end was cut by 4 bases, the J end by 3 bases, with 10 bases between. CDR3 length equals 13 residues. The CDR3 region has the DNA TGTGCCAGCAGCCGACAGGCCCTCTACGAGCAGTACTTC. Its protein product is CASSRQALYEQYF.

This chain uses TRBV14 with TRBJ2-7; possibly TRBD2 for D (6 bases). The germline V gene encodes CDR1 SGHDN and CDR2 FVKESK. Trimming shortened V by 1 base and J by 6 bases, and 13 bases separated the two germline ends. The CDR3 sequence is 14 residues long. For the CDR3, the DNA is TGTGCCAGCAGCCAAGTGGGGGGATCTCGCGAGCAGTACTTC. Protein product: CASSQVGGSREQYF.

Comment on this clone: Germline is not matched at one junction end, which may reflect a read error. The chain couples TRBV5-1 to TRBJ2-5; D might be TRBD2 (5 bases). The germline CDR1 and CDR2 sequences are SGHRS and YFSETQ. The CDR3 contains 15 residues. The CDR3 coding sequence is TGCGCCAGCAGCTTGGGGCTAGCCCTCCAAGATACCCAGTACTTC. This codes for CASSLGLALQDTQYF.

For the CDR3, the DNA is TGTGCCAGCAGCACCTGGGGGACTAGTCGCCACGAGCAGTACTTC. Translating it yields CASSTWGTSRHEQYF. The rearrangement uses TRBV13 and TRBJ2-7; 8 positions match TRBD2. The CDR3 is made up of 15 amino acids. V shed 5 bases, J shed 5 bases, and the junction held 11 bases outside the gene matches. CDR1 and CDR2 (germline): PRHDT, FYEKMQ (reference sequence).

The chain couples TRBV11-3 to TRBJ2-1, with 7 bases aligning to TRBD1. The CDR3 extends over 13 amino acids. J lost 8 bases, V lost 5 bases, and 6 bases had no gene match. The V gene's germline CDR1 is SGHNT and CDR2 YENEEA. CDR3 sequence (DNA): TGTGCCAGCAGCCCACGGACAGGTTATGAGCAGTTCTTC. As protein: CASSPRTGYEQFF.

The rearrangement links TRBV5-1 to TRBJ1-6; TRBD1 aligns across 7 bases. The V gene end was trimmed by 4 bases and the J gene end by 13 bases; junction bases not matched to a gene: 8. There are 13 residues in the CDR3. Germline V gene lookup returns CDR1 SGHRS and CDR2 YFSETQ. The CDR3, as DNA: TGCGCCAGCAGCCCTCGACAGGGATCCCCCCTCCACTTT. Its translation: CASSPRQGSPLHF.

This chain uses TRBV10-3 with TRBJ2-1; TRBD1 agrees at 9 bases. This CDR3 comprises 15 residues. CDR1 is ENHRY, CDR2 SYGVKD, per germline. V was clipped by 4 bases and J by 7 bases; unmatched bases: 8. CDR3: CAISGGTGPRNEQFF. CDR3 sequence (DNA): TGTGCCATCAGTGGGGGGACAGGGCCGAGGAATGAGCAGTTCTTC.